Presented here are 25 T cell receptor beta chains from one specimen sequenced in a study of blood T cell repertoires in COVID-19 (TCRdb year 2020). Receptors were amplified or captured by the immunoSEQ multiplex PCR assay. The clones in this table, taken by TCRdb from immuneACCESS, are in-frame only. Not every clone is retained; where verified, under half of the shortfall comes from an unresolved V gene, and the cause of the rest is unknown. The sample table holds about 50,000 clones, of which about 76% were seen once. The biggest ten clones account for around 21% of the sample. Material for sequencing was peripheral blood. The receptors were sampled from a man aged 45-65 years with active or convalescent COVID-19.

J is TRBJ2-1 and V is TRBV2, with TRBD2 identical over 16 bases. CDR1 is SNHLY and CDR2 is FYNNEI in the germline V gene. V lost 6 bases to trimming and J lost 4 bases; unmatched junction nucleotides: 9. The CDR3 runs 18 residues. The CDR3 DNA sequence: TGTGCCAGCAGGGGAGGGACTAGCGGGGGGGCCTGGTACAATGAGCAGTTCTTC. This translates into CASRGGTSGGAWYNEQFF.

The rearrangement links TRBV5-1 to TRBJ2-7; 8 nucleotides match TRBD2. The V gene end was trimmed by 5 bases and the J gene end by 0 bases; junction bases not matched to a gene: 10. Germline V lookup: CDR1 SGHRS, CDR2 YFSETQ. The CDR3 loop spans 16 amino acids. CDR3 region: CASRSSGGPYSYEQYF. CDR3 bases: TGCGCCAGCAGGTCGAGCGGGGGACCCTACTCCTACGAGCAGTACTTC.

The chain carries TRBV3-1 (or the pseudogene TRBV3-2) and TRBJ1-5, with TRBD1 as a possible D gene (5 bases). V shed 4 bases and J shed 8 bases, with 12 bases lying between them. Germline values: CDR1 LGHDT, CDR2 YNNKEL (reference sequence). CDR3 size: 13 residues. The CDR3 DNA follows: TGTGCCAGCAGCCCCTCCCGGGGGGAGCCCCAGCATTTT. This translates into CASSPSRGEPQHF.

The CDR3 region is CASSLINQGYGYTF. The CDR3 bases are TGTGCCAGCAGCTTAATTAACCAGGGATATGGCTACACCTTC. V is TRBV5-6 and J is TRBJ1-2; D is possibly TRBD1 (5 bases). This CDR3 comprises 14 residues. V was trimmed by 2 bases and J by 5 bases, leaving 13 bases between them. Germline V gene sequence: CDR1 SGHDT, CDR2 YYEEEE.

This rearrangement joins TRBV12-5 to TRBJ2-1, with D perhaps matching TRBD1 (6 bases). The germline V and J ends were trimmed by 1 base and 1 base, with 8 bases remaining between them. CDR3 length equals 15 residues. From germline, CDR1 is LGHNT and CDR2 FRNRAP. The CDR3 DNA is TGTGCTAGTGGTTTGGGGGACATATCCTACAATGAGCAGTTCTTC. It specifies CASGLGDISYNEQFF. Together with reference TRBV12-5 and TRBJ2-1, the CDR3 gives the full variable domain: DARVTQTPRHKVTEMGQEVTMRCQPILGHNTVFWYRQTMMQGLELLAYFRNRAPLDDSGMPKDRFSAEMPDATLATLKIQPSEPRDSAVYFCASGLGDISYNEQFFGPGTRLTVL.

V is TRBV19 and J is TRBJ1-5; D gene ambiguous. Germline V gene sequence: CDR1 LNHDA, CDR2 SQIVND (reference sequence). The CDR3 covers 15 residues. V was trimmed by 0 bases and J by 5 bases, leaving 11 bases between them. The CDR3 DNA is TGTGCCAGTAGTATAGAGCGGGGAGGATATCAGCCCCAGCATTTT. Translation: CASSIERGGYQPQHF.

This chain uses TRBV5-1 with TRBJ2-3; TRBD1 agrees at 8 bases. The CDR3 is made up of 14 amino acids. J was trimmed by 3 bases and V by 5 bases; bases with no gene match: 5. Looked up from germline, CDR1 is SGHRS and CDR2 is YFSETQ. The CDR3 DNA sequence: TGCGCCAGCAGGGACAGGGACTTTACAGATACGCAGTATTTT. It translates to CASRDRDFTDTQYF.

The chain joins TRBV30 to TRBJ1-4; tentative D call: TRBD1 (5 bases). Trimming cost V 1 base and J 8 bases, with 5 bases left between them. Germline-derived CDR1 and CDR2 are GTSNPN and SVGIG (reference sequence). The CDR3 spans 11 residues. CDR3 amino acids: CAWSGGEKLFF. CDR3 DNA sequence: TGTGCCTGGAGTGGGGGCGAAAAACTGTTTTTT.

This clone came up many times. The V and J genes are TRBV4-1 and TRBJ2-7; D may be TRBD2 (5 bases). The germline V and J ends were trimmed by 0 bases and 4 bases, with 19 bases remaining between them. Looked up from germline, CDR1 is MGHRA and CDR2 is YSYEKL. The CDR3 has 17 residues. The CDR3 loop is CASSQEMGLRAGYEQYF. CDR3 coding DNA: TGCGCCAGCAGCCAAGAAATGGGCTTGAGGGCTGGGTACGAGCAGTACTTC.

This clone was seen a single time. This sequence joins TRBV11-3 and TRBJ2-3, with unresolved D. Germline CDR1 reads SGHNT; CDR2 reads YENEEA. CDR3 length: 14 amino acids. Trimming removed 1 base from V and 9 bases from J, with 14 bases in between. The CDR3 sequence is CASSLGAMSTTQYF. CDR3 in DNA: TGTGCCAGCAGCTTAGGAGCGATGAGTACCACGCAGTATTTT.

The gene calls are TRBV5-1 and TRBJ1-1; 9 nucleotides line up with TRBD1. Germline trimming cut 4 bases from V and 7 bases from J; bases unmatched to any gene: 5. The CDR3 runs to 13 residues. CDR1 and CDR2 (germline): SGHRS, YFSETQ. The CDR3 bases are TGCGCCAGCAGCCAGGGACAGGGTAGTGAAGCTTTCTTT. This codes for CASSQGQGSEAFF.

The chain employs TRBV19 and TRBJ1-6; D call uncertain. V lost 3 bases and J 14 bases, leaving 26 bases between the germline ends. CDR1 is LNHDA and CDR2 is SQIVND in the germline V gene (reference sequence). The length of the CDR3 is 17 residues. The CDR3 loop reads CASSIDGQVLVKESLHF. The CDR3 bases are TGTGCCAGTAGTATTGATGGCCAGGTACTCGTGAAGGAATCCCTCCACTTT.

This chain joins TRBV7-2 and TRBJ1-4; 8 bases align to TRBD1. CDR3 length: 14 residues. The V gene's germline CDR1 is SGHTA and CDR2 FQGNSA. The V segment lost 4 bases and the J segment 7 bases; nucleotides outside the gene matches: 5. CDR3 DNA: TGTGCCAGCAGCTCGGCAGGGGGCTTTGAAAAACTGTTTTTT. Its protein product is CASSSAGGFEKLFF. The complete variable domain, with remaining parts taken from reference TRBV7-2 and TRBJ1-4, reads GAGVSQSPSNKVTEKGKDVELRCDPISGHTALYWYRQSLGQGLEFLIYFQGNSAPDKSGLPSDRFSAERTGGSVSTLTIQRTQQEDSAVYLCASSSAGGFEKLFFGSGTQLSVL.

This chain connects TRBV14 to TRBJ2-5; D is unclear. CDR1 SGHDN and CDR2 FVKESK come from the germline V gene. This CDR3 contains 12 residues. V lost 4 bases, J lost 5 bases, and 8 bases lay in between. In DNA form, the CDR3 reads TGTGCCAGCAGCCTGTGGCAGGAGACCCAGTACTTC. This sequence encodes CASSLWQETQYF.

This chain connects TRBV5-1 to TRBJ2-5; TRBD2 aligns across 10 bases. V shed 0 bases and J 1 base; nucleotides not matched to a gene: 3. This CDR3 region has 16 residues. Germline V lookup: CDR1 SGHRS, CDR2 YFSETQ. The CDR3 nucleotides read TGCGCCAGCAGCTTGGTAGCGGGGGGCCCCCAAGAGACCCAGTACTTC. Translated: CASSLVAGGPQETQYF.

The gene calls are TRBV28 and TRBJ2-6; D gene uncertain. The CDR3 runs 16 residues. Germline V CDR1 and CDR2: MDHEN, SYDVKM. V gave up 6 bases and J gave up 0 bases, with 12 bases separating them. DNA of the CDR3: TGTGCCAGCAGATTTGGTGGCATCTCTGGGGCCAACGTCCTGACTTTC. This gives the protein CASRFGGISGANVLTF.

This chain links TRBV6-5 with TRBJ1-6; TRBD1 is a possible D gene (6 bases). Looked up from germline, CDR1 is MNHEY and CDR2 is SVGAGI. The CDR3 runs 16 residues. Trimming stripped 2 bases from V and 5 bases from J, with 13 bases between. The CDR3 loop reads CASSYQQGLNNSPLHF. CDR3 in DNA: TGTGCCAGCAGTTACCAACAGGGCCTCAATAATTCACCCCTCCACTTT.

This clone was counted ten times or more. In the same sample, other DNA sequences code for this CDR3. The gene calls are TRBV19 and TRBJ1-1; possibly TRBD1 for D (6 bases). Trimming cost V 9 bases and J 10 bases, with 21 bases left between them. The CDR3 contains 13 residues. CDR1 and CDR2 (germline): LNHDA, SQIVND (reference sequence). CDR3 residues: CASHVGAGGAAFF. For the CDR3, the DNA is TGTGCCAGCCATGTGGGGGCGGGGGGGGCAGCTTTCTTT.

This rearrangement joins TRBV3-1 (or the pseudogene TRBV3-2) to TRBJ2-7; D gene uncertain. The CDR3 covers 14 residues. Germline V gene data show CDR1 as LGHDT and CDR2 as YNNKEL (reference sequence). The V end lost 0 bases, the J end lost 3 bases, and 9 bases lay between the germline ends. The DNA of the CDR3 is TGTGCCAGCAGCCAAGATCAGGCCGGCTACGAGCAGTACTTC. Its protein is CASSQDQAGYEQYF.

This clone was seen once. V usage is TRBV9 and J usage is TRBJ2-1; 8 bases align to TRBD2. The V segment lost 1 base and the J segment 4 bases; nucleotides outside the gene matches: 7. CDR1 and CDR2 from the germline V gene are SGDLS and YYNGEE. CDR3 length: 16 amino acids. In DNA form, the CDR3 reads TGTGCCAGCAGCGTAATAGCGGGAAGGGGGTACAATGAGCAGTTCTTC. It yields the protein CASSVIAGRGYNEQFF.

In DNA, the CDR3 is TGTGCCAGCAGCTTTCAGGGGGCCCGGGAGACCCAGTACTTC. Protein sequence: CASSFQGARETQYF. This rearrangement joins TRBV11-2 to TRBJ2-5; TRBD1 matches at 8 bases. This CDR3 spans 14 amino acids. Germline CDR1 is SGHAT and CDR2 is FQNNGV. V gave up 3 bases and J gave up 5 bases; unmatched junction bases: 5.

Worth noting for this clone: The same CDR3 can be traced to other DNA sequences in this sample. The gene calls are TRBV12-3 or TRBV12-4 and TRBJ1-1; no firm D call. V lost 2 bases, J lost 4 bases, and 8 bases lay in between. The CDR3 is made up of 13 amino acids. DNA of the CDR3: TGTGCCAGCAGTTTATCTGGGCGCACTGAAGCTTTCTTT. The encoded protein is CASSLSGRTEAFF.

The V call is TRBV9, the J call TRBJ2-2, with 8 nucleotides matching TRBD2. CDR1 and CDR2 from the germline V gene are SGDLS and YYNGEE. The CDR3 consists of 15 residues. The V segment lost 3 bases and the J segment 5 bases; nucleotides outside the gene matches: 6. CDR3 in amino acids: CASSAGTRGTGELFF. CDR3 nucleotides: TGTGCCAGCAGCGCTGGGACTAGAGGGACCGGGGAGCTGTTTTTT.

This clone turned up a few times. The gene calls are TRBV11-2 and TRBJ2-1; D possibly corresponds to TRBD2 (7 bases). Trimming took 6 bases from V and 8 from J, leaving 11 bases between them. CDR3 length: 12 residues. Germline CDR1 and CDR2: SGHAT and FQNNGV. The CDR3 sequence is CASRRGGDEQFF. The CDR3 DNA follows: TGTGCCAGCAGAAGGGGGGGTGATGAGCAGTTCTTC.

The CDR3 DNA follows: TGCGCCAGCAGCTTTTTAGCGGGGGCCCGAGAGACCCAGTACTTC. It yields the protein CASSFLAGARETQYF. The rearrangement links TRBV5-1 to TRBJ2-5; 9 positions agree with TRBD2. Trimming cost V 2 bases and J 4 bases; bases outside gene matches: 6. The CDR3 totals 15 residues. Germline assignment: CDR1 SGHRS and CDR2 YFSETQ.